This T cell receptor beta chain stems from a study of blood T cell repertoires in COVID-19. Background on the study: Acute-phase and convalescent COVID-19 samples originated in the United States, Italy and Spain. Sources were T cells, B-cell-depleted T cells, or PBMCs; the material itself was cDNA or gDNA.

Trimming at V came to 0 bases and at J to 2 bases, leaving 1 base not matched to a gene. CDR1 and CDR2 from the germline V gene are SGDLS and YYNGEE. The CDR3 is made up of 15 amino acids. This clone was seen just once. Methods used by the authors: Scientists estimated how many nucleated cells there were by amplifying reference gene primers. Method: immunoSEQ multiplex PCR; TCRdb's copy keeps in-frame clones and lacks some. V and J calls and clone size follow that table, whereas D and trimming were derived from the DNA. The data hold fewer than 350,000 clones, with approximately 86% observed a single time.

This clonotype originated in a man younger than 35 with active or convalescent COVID-19. The chain recombines TRBV9 with TRBJ2-3, with TRBD2 matching over 9 bases. Sequencing input: peripheral blood. The CDR3 here is CASSVGGGDTDTQYF. The CDR3 region has the DNA TGTGCCAGCAGCGTAGGCGGGGGGGACACAGATACGCAGTATTTT.